These 8 T cell receptor beta chains originate from one sample sequenced in a study of technical replicates of blood from a handful of donors. Using immunoSEQ multiplex PCR, the repertoire was profiled, and TCRdb retains in-frame clones only, with some absent. The sample lists tens of thousands of clones, about 94% occurring once. Sequenced material: T cells isolated from PBMCs. All receptors derive from a human donor in good health.

The chain uses TRBV6-6 and TRBJ2-3; 10 nucleotides align to TRBD2. The CDR3 contains 14 residues. Germline V CDR1 and CDR2: MNHNY, SVGAGI (reference sequence). J gave up 6 bases and V 7 bases, and 7 bases lay outside the gene matches. Here the CDR3 reads CASIQAGGRDTQYF. CDR3 bases: TGTGCCAGCATTCAAGCGGGGGGGAGGGATACGCAGTATTTT.

The chain joins TRBV12-5 to TRBJ2-7, with TRBD2 matching 8 bases. The CDR3 spans 14 residues. After removal of 10 bases from V and 2 bases from J, the junction contained 10 bases not matched to a gene. Per germline, CDR1 LGHNT and CDR2 FRNRAP. CDR3 sequence (DNA): TGTGCTACCGGGAGGGACGGAACAGCCTACGAGCAGTACTTC. Encoded protein: CATGRDGTAYEQYF. The full variable domain, in which reference TRBV12-5 and TRBJ2-7 provide the parts outside the CDR3, is DARVTQTPRHKVTEMGQEVTMRCQPILGHNTVFWYRQTMMQGLELLAYFRNRAPLDDSGMPKDRFSAEMPDATLATLKIQPSEPRDSAVYFCATGRDGTAYEQYFGPGTRLTVT.

The chain couples TRBV6-5 to TRBJ2-2; D is unclear. With 6 bases removed from V and 4 bases from J, the gap between germline ends came to 6 bases. There are 12 residues in the CDR3. Germline lookup yields CDR1 MNHEY and CDR2 SVGAGI. The CDR3 reads CASSLATGELFF. Written as DNA, the CDR3 is TGTGCCAGCAGCTTAGCCACCGGGGAGCTGTTTTTT.

The chain uses TRBV18 and TRBJ1-5, with D perhaps matching TRBD1 (5 bases). Germline CDR1 and CDR2: KGHSH and LQKENI. Trimming pared 0 bases from V and 1 base from J, leaving 7 bases between. The CDR3 extends over 15 amino acids. The CDR3 loop is CASSPPQGSNQPQHF. The CDR3 coding sequence is TGTGCCAGCTCACCACCGCAGGGAAGCAATCAGCCCCAGCATTTT.

CDR3 in amino acids: CASRPGGNTEAFF. DNA of the CDR3: TGTGCCAGCAGACCCGGGGGTAACACTGAAGCTTTCTTT. This sequence joins TRBV27 and TRBJ1-1; possibly TRBD1 for D (5 bases). The V gene's germline CDR1 is MNHEY and CDR2 SMNVEV (reference sequence). V lost 6 bases and J lost 2, with 10 bases in between. This CDR3 has 13 amino acids.

This chain connects TRBV5-4 to TRBJ2-5; weak D call: TRBD2 (6 bases). Germline V gene lookup returns CDR1 SGHNT and CDR2 YYREEE (reference sequence). The CDR3 runs to 16 residues. The ends were cut back, 5 bases at V and 2 bases at J, with 19 bases in the middle. The CDR3 sequence is CASSSWGERAQETQYF. CDR3 nucleotides: TGTGCCAGCAGTTCGTGGGGGGAAAGGGCACAAGAGACCCAGTACTTC.

The chain employs TRBV4-1 and TRBJ2-1; TRBD2 matches at 15 bases. Germline V gives CDR1 MGHRA, CDR2 YSYEKL. The ends lost 4 bases at V and 2 bases at J; junction bases unmatched: 3. The length of the CDR3 is 17 residues. CDR3 residues: CASSRGLAGGTYNEQFF. The CDR3 DNA reads as TGCGCCAGCAGCCGGGGACTAGCGGGAGGCACCTACAATGAGCAGTTCTTC.

The chain is built from TRBV9 and TRBJ2-7, with 7 bases fitting TRBD2. From germline, CDR1 is SGDLS and CDR2 YYNGEE. J was trimmed by 0 bases and V by 4 bases; bases with no gene match: 4. The CDR3 totals 14 residues. The CDR3 is CASSQSGNSYEQYF. Here the CDR3 DNA reads TGTGCCAGCAGCCAGAGCGGGAACTCCTACGAGCAGTACTTC.